This T cell receptor beta chain originates from a study of human T cells and chemical hapten exposure. Across the whole study: Chiefly women, the patients showed alopecia areata, totalis or universalis.

TCRdb recomputed calls from the RACE reads with MiXCR, one row per CDR3 protein. Among a few hundred thousand distinct CDR3 sequences listed, about 7.7% were seen once. Time point here: pre-sensitization, week 0. Described treatment: therapeutic diphenylcyclopropenone sensitization with weekly scalp DPC. Germline V gene data show CDR1 as SGHTA and CDR2 as FQGNSA. The CDR3 is 13 amino acids. V was trimmed by 5 bases and J by 1 base, leaving 8 bases between them. There are many counts of this clonotype. The sequence was obtained from a man aged 18 to 30 with alopecia areata. Some clones in this sample may be carry-over from other donors' samples. The sequencing used whole blood, collected in connection with sensitization to the hapten diphenylcyclopropenone (DPC). This chain connects TRBV7-2 to TRBJ1-1; unclear D gene. Here the CDR3 reads CASSIGANTEAFF. CDR3 nucleotides: TGTGCCAGCAGCATAGGAGCGAACACTGAAGCTTTCTTT.